This is a list of T cell receptor beta chains from one sample in a study of blood T cell repertoires in COVID-19. Profiling relied on immunoSEQ multiplex PCR, and the TCRdb table lists in-frame clones only, not all of them. The sample holds over 120,000 clones, roughly 88% seen once. Input material: peripheral blood. These receptors all stem from a woman aged 45 to 65 with acute or convalescent COVID-19. CDR3s include the opening cysteine and the closing phenylalanine or tryptophan. Fields, in order: CDR3 DNA, CDR3 protein, clone size, D gene, CDR3 length, J gene, V gene. A D gene is named only where the DNA matches it firmly. The listing skips clone size in some rows; elsewhere it reads once, few, many or a size class.

TGTGCCAGCACGACAGCCCGTGCCCACAAAAACATTCAGTACTTC,CASTTARAHKNIQYF,NA,NA,15,TRBJ2-4,TRBV9
TGCGCCAGCAGCTTGGGGCTAGCGGGCGGAGAGACCCAGTACTTC,CASSLGLAGGETQYF,NA,TRBD2,15,TRBJ2-5,TRBV5-1
TGTGCCAGTATCGGGGGTGACTACGAGCAGTACTTC,CASIGGDYEQYF,NA,NA,12,TRBJ2-7,TRBV19
TGTGCCAGCAGCGTAGTGGACAGTACCACTGAAGCTTTCTTT,CASSVVDSTTEAFF,NA,NA,14,TRBJ1-1,TRBV9
TGTGCCAGCAGCTTTGACCCAACGGGAGATACGCAGTATTTT,CASSFDPTGDTQYF,NA,NA,14,TRBJ2-3,TRBV7-3
TGTGCCAGCACGCGGGACAGGGCTGGCTATGGCTACACCTTC,CASTRDRAGYGYTF,NA,TRBD1,14,TRBJ1-2,TRBV6-5
TGTGCCAGCAAGTGGGCAGGGGGGAGTACTGAAGCTTTCTTT,CASKWAGGSTEAFF,NA,TRBD1,14,TRBJ1-1,TRBV27
TGTGCCAGCAGCCAAGATAACAGGCGACCTAACTATGGCTACACCTTC,CASSQDNRRPNYGYTF,NA,NA,16,TRBJ1-2,TRBV14
TGTGCCAGCAGTGAACAGGGAGCCGTGGATGGCTACACCTTC,CASSEQGAVDGYTF,NA,NA,14,TRBJ1-2,TRBV6-4
TGTGCCAGCAGCGTGGGTCCGGGACAGGGGTCCTACGAGCAGTACTTC,CASSVGPGQGSYEQYF,NA,TRBD1,16,TRBJ2-7,TRBV9
TGTGCCACCAGTCCGGGACTATCCACAGATACGCAGTATTTT,CATSPGLSTDTQYF,NA,TRBD2,14,TRBJ2-3,TRBV24-1
TGTGCCAGCAGCATGGACAGGGACGGCTACACCTTC,CASSMDRDGYTF,NA,TRBD1,12,TRBJ1-2,TRBV12-3/TRBV12-4
TGTGCCACCAGCAGGGGGGATAGCAATCAGCCCCAGCATTTT,CATSRGDSNQPQHF,NA,TRBD1,14,TRBJ1-5,TRBV24-1
TGTGCCAGTAGTATCTACGGGAACTATGGCTACACCTTC,CASSIYGNYGYTF,NA,NA,13,TRBJ1-2,TRBV19
TGTGCCAGCAGCCCACTAGCGGGCACCACCGGGGAGCTGTTTTTT,CASSPLAGTTGELFF,NA,TRBD2,15,TRBJ2-2,TRBV6-4
TGCGCCAGCAGCTTGCAGGGCCAGGGGGTAAACTATGGCTACACCTTC,CASSLQGQGVNYGYTF,NA,TRBD1,16,TRBJ1-2,TRBV5-1
TGTGCCAGCAGTCCCCGCCGGGGGGCCTATACTTCACCCCTCCACTTT,CASSPRRGAYTSPLHF,NA,NA,16,TRBJ1-6,TRBV27
TGTGCCAGCAGCAGAACTAGCGGGAGCTCCTACAATGAGCAGTTCTTC,CASSRTSGSSYNEQFF,NA,TRBD2,16,TRBJ2-1,TRBV5-4
TGTGCCAGCAGTCTAGCGGGAGCCCTCAATGAGCAGTTCTTC,CASSLAGALNEQFF,NA,TRBD2,14,TRBJ2-1,TRBV3-1/TRBV3-2
TGTGCCAGCAGCTTAGATTCGGGCACCGGGGAGCTGTTTTTT,CASSLDSGTGELFF,NA,NA,14,TRBJ2-2,TRBV11-3
TGCGCCAGCAGCCAAGCAGGGCTGAACTCCTACGAGCAGTACTTC,CASSQAGLNSYEQYF,NA,NA,15,TRBJ2-7,TRBV4-1
TGTGCCAGCAGCCAAGCGGCTAGCGGGAACTACGAGCAGTACTTC,CASSQAASGNYEQYF,once,TRBD2,15,TRBJ2-7,TRBV14
TGTGCCAGCAGTTTCGGACAGGGAACTAATGAAAAACTGTTTTTT,CASSFGQGTNEKLFF,NA,TRBD1,15,TRBJ1-4,TRBV27
TGTGCCAGCAGCGTCGGCTCCGGACTAGCGGGAGGATTAAACGAGCAGTACTTC,CASSVGSGLAGGLNEQYF,NA,TRBD2,18,TRBJ2-7,TRBV9